These 2 T cell receptor beta chains were all obtained from the same sample, sequenced in a study of blood T cell repertoires in COVID-19. The assay was immunoSEQ multiplex PCR, and TCRdb's table has in-frame clones only and misses some. The repertoire holds over 200,000 clones, with around 86% as singletons. The sample consisted of peripheral blood. The receptors were sampled from a man aged 50-59 years with COVID-19, enrolled during active disease.

J is TRBJ1-5 and V is TRBV28, with no clear D. The CDR3 spans 13 residues. In germline, CDR1 is MDHEN, CDR2 SYDVKM. Trimming removed 3 bases from V and 7 bases from J, with 10 bases in between. The CDR3 here is CASSFGGIQPQHF. The CDR3, as DNA: TGTGCCAGCAGTTTTGGAGGGATCCAGCCCCAGCATTTT.

The chain recombines TRBV7-9 with TRBJ2-7; D is perhaps TRBD1 (6 bases). Germline V gene lookup returns CDR1 SEHNR and CDR2 FQNEAQ (reference sequence). Trimming stripped 5 bases from V and 4 bases from J, with 18 bases between. The CDR3 covers 15 residues. CDR3 DNA sequence: TGTGCCAGCAGCCGTGATACAGGGATGGGTTACGAGCAGTACTTC. Its translation: CASSRDTGMGYEQYF.